The clone carrying this T cell receptor beta chain is large (0.1 to 1%) within its sample. The antigen is unknown. This sample is drawn from a study of immune evolution from preneoplasia to lung adenocarcinoma. Patients had resection in Japan or China between about 2014 and 2017. H&E slides confirmed each diagnosis, reviewed by two pathologists independently. Produced via immunoSEQ multiplex PCR; TCRdb's table is partial and in-frame only. The table has roughly 5,200 clones, roughly 77% seen once. Study-wide points: Normal lung had the highest top T cell clone frequencies. Normal lung had highest clonality; later lesions appeared denser, more diverse.

The ends lost 6 bases at V and 4 bases at J; junction bases unmatched: 6. The germline gives CDR1 SQVTM, CDR2 ANQGSEA. This CDR3 has 14 residues. The source of this sequence is a person aged 50-75 years with lung adenocarcinoma. V is TRBV29-1 and J is TRBJ2-1; 10 nucleotides line up with TRBD1. What was sequenced was FFPE normal lung tissue adjacent to the tumor. CDR3: CSVGDRGKYNEQFF. The CDR3 DNA reads TGCAGCGTGGGGGACAGGGGCAAGTACAATGAGCAGTTCTTC.